A single sample gave rise to the 20 T cell receptor beta chains below, sequenced in a study of cytomegalovirus exposure and HLA in healthy donors. The PCR employed 60 Vbeta primers together with 13 Jbeta primers. The repertoire was sequenced with immunoSEQ multiplex PCR; TCRdb's copy has only in-frame clones and lacks some. Among fewer than 250,000 clones, approximately 80% were seen once, and the ten largest hold 0.9% to 1.2%. The sample taken for sequencing was PBMCs. These receptor sequences come from a woman between 40 and 50 years old in good health and CMV-seronegative.

The rearrangement uses TRBV19 and TRBJ2-2; 9 bases align to TRBD1. The junction had 10 bases not matched to a gene; V was cut back by 6 bases and J by 8 bases. This CDR3 has 15 residues. Germline V lookup: CDR1 LNHDA, CDR2 SQIVND (reference sequence). CDR3 nucleotides: TGTGCCAGTAGGCAGACGGACAGGGGTATGGGGGAGCTGTTTTTT. As protein: CASRQTDRGMGELFF.

The chain links TRBV7-8 to TRBJ2-1, with D possibly TRBD2 on 6 matching bases. The CDR3 runs to 18 residues. Per germline, CDR1 SGHVS and CDR2 FQNEAQ. The V gene lost 1 base and the J gene lost 2 bases, with 18 bases spanning the gap. CDR3 sequence (DNA): TGTGCCAGCAGCTTAGGGTACCGGGGGAGGAATCCCTACAATGAGCAGTTCTTC. It codes for CASSLGYRGRNPYNEQFF.

The chain is built from TRBV11-3 and TRBJ2-1; D is perhaps TRBD2 (5 bases). The CDR3 is 17 residues long. Germline CDR1 is SGHNT and CDR2 is YENEEA. The V end was cut by 1 base, the J end by 5 bases, with 18 bases between. The CDR3 DNA reads TGTGCCAGCAGCTTAGCCGACTATGCGCGGGCCCACAATGAGCAGTTCTTC. It is translated as CASSLADYARAHNEQFF.

The rearrangement joins TRBV27 to TRBJ1-1, with D possibly TRBD1 on 5 matching bases. This CDR3 has 15 amino acids. Trimming pared 2 bases from V and 1 base from J, leaving 11 bases between. CDR1 and CDR2 (germline): MNHEY, SMNVEV (reference sequence). CDR3 bases: TGTGCCAGCAGTTTACTCAACAGGAGGAACACTGAAGCTTTCTTT. It codes for CASSLLNRRNTEAFF.

V and J are TRBV5-1 and TRBJ2-2, with 11 bases fitting TRBD1. V lost 4 bases, J lost 5 bases, and 4 bases stayed unmatched. CDR1 and CDR2 (germline): SGHRS, YFSETQ. CDR3 length: 15 amino acids. CDR3 sequence (DNA): TGCGCCAGCAGCCAGGGACAGGGGGGTACCGGGGAGCTGTTTTTT. It yields the protein CASSQGQGGTGELFF.

The V gene is TRBV6-1, the J gene TRBJ2-1; TRBD2 aligns across 10 bases. The CDR3 consists of 14 residues. Trimming took 7 bases from V and 5 from J; bases not matched to a gene: 5. CDR1 MNHNS and CDR2 SASEGT come from the germline V gene. CDR3 nucleotides: TGTGCCAGCATCTTGCTAGCGGGAGACAATGAGCAGTTCTTC. Translating it yields CASILLAGDNEQFF.

The chain is built from TRBV15 and TRBJ1-5, with D unresolved. V was clipped by 0 bases and J by 8 bases, with 8 bases between them. In germline, CDR1 is LNHNV, CDR2 YYDKDF (reference sequence). This CDR3 spans 13 amino acids. Written as DNA, the CDR3 is TGTGCCACCAGCAGAGATATGAGGGAGCCCCAGCATTTT. Its translation: CATSRDMREPQHF.

In this sample, this clone turned up a few times. This chain links TRBV6-6 with TRBJ1-2, with TRBD1 as a possible D gene (6 bases). From germline, CDR1 is MNHNY and CDR2 SVGAGI (reference sequence). With 7 bases removed from V and 13 bases from J, the gap between germline ends came to 22 bases. CDR3 size: 13 residues. The CDR3 DNA sequence: TGTGCCAGCACCGCCCGTATACAGGGCAATGGCACCTTC. This translates into CASTARIQGNGTF.

V gene TRBV21-1 combines with J gene TRBJ2-5; the table calls TRBD1, which could not be checked here. TRBV21-1 is flagged as a pseudogene. The CDR3 sequence is 16 residues long. The DNA of the CDR3 is TGTGCCAGCAGCAAAGCGCTCGGACAGGGTGGGGAGACCCAGTACTTC. Encoded protein: CASSKALGQGGETQYF.

The chain has TRBV29-1 and TRBJ2-5; no reliable D call. V lost 6 bases, J lost 0 bases, and 8 bases lay in between. CDR1 is SQVTM and CDR2 is ANQGSEA in the germline V gene. There are 12 residues in the CDR3. The CDR3 sequence is CSVARDQETQYF. The CDR3 DNA is TGCAGCGTAGCTCGGGACCAAGAGACCCAGTACTTC. Combining the CDR3 with reference TRBV29-1 and TRBJ2-5 gives the whole variable domain SAVISQKPSRDICQRGTSLTIQCQVDSQVTMMFWYRQQPGQSLTLIATANQGSEATYESGFVIDKFPISRPNLTFSTLTVSNMSPEDSSIYLCSVARDQETQYFGPGTRLLVL.

The chain employs TRBV9 and TRBJ2-3, with 8 bases lining up with TRBD2. In germline, CDR1 is SGDLS, CDR2 YYNGEE. The CDR3 is 16 amino acids. V gave up 4 bases and J gave up 2 bases; unmatched junction bases: 9. CDR3 region: CASSSRTGGNTDTQYF. The CDR3 DNA is TGTGCCAGCAGCTCCCGGACGGGAGGGAACACAGATACGCAGTATTTT.

In its sample, this clone was seen a few times. This chain connects TRBV19 to TRBJ2-7; D is uncertain. CDR1 and CDR2 from the germline V gene are LNHDA and SQIVND (reference sequence). This CDR3 is built from 14 residues. V shed 1 base and J shed 1 base, with 8 bases lying between them. DNA of the CDR3: TGTGCCAGTAGTATAGCTAGTGCTTCCTACGAGCAGTACTTC. It yields the protein CASSIASASYEQYF.

The gene calls are TRBV9 and TRBJ2-7; the match to TRBD1 covers 8 bases. The V and J ends lost 3 bases and 2 bases, in that order; junction bases with no gene match: 4. The CDR3 runs 14 residues. The germline gives CDR1 SGDLS, CDR2 YYNGEE. CDR3 sequence: CASSADRGTYEQYF. CDR3 nucleotide sequence: TGTGCCAGCAGCGCAGACAGGGGTACCTACGAGCAGTACTTC. The whole variable domain, remainder taken from reference TRBV9 and TRBJ2-7, is DSGVTQTPKHLITATGQRVTLRCSPRSGDLSVYWYQQSLDQGLQFLIQYYNGEERAKGNILERFSAQQFPDLHSELNLSSLELGDSALYFCASSADRGTYEQYFGPGTRLTVT.

The chain carries TRBV10-3 and TRBJ1-1; D may be TRBD1 (5 bases). CDR3 size: 15 residues. CDR1 and CDR2 from the germline V gene are ENHRY and SYGVKD. V shed 0 bases and J shed 0 bases, with 8 bases lying between them. CDR3 DNA: TGTGCCATCAGTGAGTCGACAGACATGAACACTGAAGCTTTCTTT. Protein: CAISESTDMNTEAFF.

J is TRBJ2-7 and V is TRBV5-6, with 11 positions matching TRBD1. The CDR3 sequence is 15 residues long. V gave up 1 base and J gave up 2 bases; unmatched junction bases: 2. Germline V gene lookup returns CDR1 SGHDT and CDR2 YYEEEE. The CDR3 spells CASSLSGQGAYEQYV. The CDR3 DNA is TGTGCCAGCAGCTTGTCGGGACAGGGGGCCTACGAGCAGTACGTC.

The V call is TRBV19, the J call TRBJ1-5; tentative D call: TRBD1 (5 bases). Trimming removed 2 bases from V and 5 bases from J, with 7 bases in between. The CDR3 has 13 amino acids. Germline-derived CDR1 and CDR2 are LNHDA and SQIVND (reference sequence). Here the CDR3 DNA reads TGTGCCAGTAGTATACAGGGCGATCAGCCCCAGCATTTT. Its protein product is CASSIQGDQPQHF.

The chain couples TRBV7-8 to TRBJ2-1; 12 bases are a match to TRBD2. This CDR3 has 13 residues. CDR1 SGHVS and CDR2 FQNEAQ come from the germline V gene. V shed 6 bases and J 6 bases; nucleotides not matched to a gene: 0. CDR3 amino acids: CASRTSGGNEQFF. CDR3 sequence (DNA): TGTGCCAGCAGGACTAGCGGGGGCAATGAGCAGTTCTTC. The variable domain in full, with the rest retrieved from reference TRBV7-8 and TRBJ2-1, is GAGVSQSPRYKVAKRGQDVALRCDPISGHVSLFWYQQALGQGPEFLTYFQNEAQLDKSGLPSDRFFAERPEGSVSTLKIQRTQQEDSAVYLCASRTSGGNEQFFGPGTRLTVL.

The chain links TRBV2 to TRBJ2-1; 9 positions agree with TRBD2. Germline trimming cut 7 bases from V and 4 bases from J; bases unmatched to any gene: 11. This CDR3 is 16 amino acids long. Germline V gene sequence: CDR1 SNHLY, CDR2 FYNNEI. CDR3: CASTLEASGMYNEQFF. CDR3 bases: TGTGCCAGCACTCTAGAGGCTAGCGGGATGTACAATGAGCAGTTCTTC.

The chain combines TRBV27 with TRBJ2-7; 7 bases are a match to TRBD1. The ends lost 2 bases at V and 12 bases at J; junction bases unmatched: 7. Per the germline V gene, CDR1 is MNHEY and CDR2 is SMNVEV (reference sequence). CDR3 length equals 12 residues. CDR3 in amino acids: CASSLIQGKSYV. CDR3 coding DNA: TGTGCCAGCAGTTTAATACAGGGGAAGTCGTACGTC.

The chain has TRBV19 and TRBJ2-5; 8 bases match TRBD2. With 4 bases clipped from V and 4 bases from J, the junction kept 14 bases outside the gene matches. Germline V CDR1 and CDR2: LNHDA, SQIVND (reference sequence). This CDR3 is built from 17 residues. The CDR3 coding sequence is TGTGCCAGTAGTAAGGCGAGCGGGAGCACGATGGTAGAGACCCAGTACTTC. This translates into CASSKASGSTMVETQYF.